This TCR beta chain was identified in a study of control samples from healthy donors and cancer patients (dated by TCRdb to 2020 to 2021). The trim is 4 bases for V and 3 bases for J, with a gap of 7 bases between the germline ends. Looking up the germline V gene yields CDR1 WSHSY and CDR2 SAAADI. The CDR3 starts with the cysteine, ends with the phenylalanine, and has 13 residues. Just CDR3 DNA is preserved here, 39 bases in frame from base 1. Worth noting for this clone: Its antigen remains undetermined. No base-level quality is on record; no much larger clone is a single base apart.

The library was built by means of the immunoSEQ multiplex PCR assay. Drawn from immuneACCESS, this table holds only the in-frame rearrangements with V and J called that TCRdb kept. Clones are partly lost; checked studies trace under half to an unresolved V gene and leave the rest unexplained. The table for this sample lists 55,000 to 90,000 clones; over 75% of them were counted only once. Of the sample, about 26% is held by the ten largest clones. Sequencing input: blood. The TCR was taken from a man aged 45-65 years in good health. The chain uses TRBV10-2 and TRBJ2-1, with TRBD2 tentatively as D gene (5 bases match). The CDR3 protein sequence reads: CASSGSGYNEQFF. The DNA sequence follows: TGCGCCAGCAGTGGGAGCGGCTACAATGAGCAGTTCTTC.